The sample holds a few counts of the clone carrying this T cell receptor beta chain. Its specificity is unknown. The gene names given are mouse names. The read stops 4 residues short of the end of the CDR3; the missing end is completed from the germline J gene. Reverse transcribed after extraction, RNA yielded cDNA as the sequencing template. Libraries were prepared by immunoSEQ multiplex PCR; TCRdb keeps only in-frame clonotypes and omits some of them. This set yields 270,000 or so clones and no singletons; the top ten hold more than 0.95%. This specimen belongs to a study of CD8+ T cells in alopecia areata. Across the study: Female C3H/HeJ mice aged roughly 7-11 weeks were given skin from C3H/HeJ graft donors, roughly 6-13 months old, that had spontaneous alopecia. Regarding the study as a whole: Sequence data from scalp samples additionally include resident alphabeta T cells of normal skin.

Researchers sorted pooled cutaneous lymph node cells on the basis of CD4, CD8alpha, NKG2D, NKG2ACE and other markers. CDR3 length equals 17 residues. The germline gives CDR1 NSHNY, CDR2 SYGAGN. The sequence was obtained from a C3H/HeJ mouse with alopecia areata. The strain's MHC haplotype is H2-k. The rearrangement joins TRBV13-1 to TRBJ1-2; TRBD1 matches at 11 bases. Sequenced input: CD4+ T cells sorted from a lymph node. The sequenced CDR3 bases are TGTGCCAGCAGTGATAGGACAGGGGGCGCGGGGACTCCC. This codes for CASSDRTGGAGTP. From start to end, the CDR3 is CASSDRTGGAGTPDYTF.